This T cell receptor (beta chain) was sequenced for a study of OX40 agonist ivuxolimab in advanced cancers. Across the whole study: At 75% to 90% male, the cohort had a mean age of about 60 years, ranging from roughly 20 to 79.

Study-level results: In the expanded peripheral T cells, antigen specificity was never determined. Normalized T-cell clonal expansion was also low in some nonresponders.

Turning to this clone: As yet, its antigen is unknown.

This CDR3 comprises 16 residues. Germline V CDR1 and CDR2: LNHNV, YYDKDF (reference sequence). V lost 1 base, J lost 1 base, and 4 bases stayed unmatched. Sequencing used immunoSEQ multiplex PCR; TCRdb keeps in-frame clones, though not all of them. The data show about 14,000 clones, with less than 90% seen just once and 65% to 70% held by the top ten. The sequenced sample was CD4+ or CD8+ T cells sorted from blood, obtained in a trial of the OX40 agonist ivuxolimab. The source is an adult with an advanced solid tumor such as melanoma, head and neck, liver or kidney cancer. The chain has TRBV15 and TRBJ1-5, with 7 bases that match TRBD1. The CDR3 reads CATSRGRQGSNQPQHF. In DNA form, the CDR3 reads TGTGCCACCAGCAGAGGACGACAGGGAAGCAATCAGCCCCAGCATTTT.